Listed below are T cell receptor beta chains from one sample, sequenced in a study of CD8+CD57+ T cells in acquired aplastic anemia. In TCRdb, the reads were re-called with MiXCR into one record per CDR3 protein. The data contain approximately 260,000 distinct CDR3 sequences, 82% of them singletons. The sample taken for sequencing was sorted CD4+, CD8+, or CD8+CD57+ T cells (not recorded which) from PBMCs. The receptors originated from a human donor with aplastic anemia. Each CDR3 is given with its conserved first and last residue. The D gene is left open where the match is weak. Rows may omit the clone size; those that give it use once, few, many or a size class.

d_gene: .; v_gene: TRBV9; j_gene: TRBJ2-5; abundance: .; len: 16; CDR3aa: CASSVRPGRTQETQYF; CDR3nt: TGTGCCAGCAGCGTACGCCCAGGACGGACCCAAGAGACCCAGTACTTC
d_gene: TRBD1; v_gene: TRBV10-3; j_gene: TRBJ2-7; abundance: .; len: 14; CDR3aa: CAIREQGAAYEQYF; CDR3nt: TGTGCCATCAGGGAACAGGGGGCGGCCTACGAGCAGTACTTC
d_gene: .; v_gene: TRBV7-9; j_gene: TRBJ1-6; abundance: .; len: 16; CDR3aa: CASSFGEGGYNAPLHF; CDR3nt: TGTGCCAGCAGCTTTGGGGAGGGCGGGTATAATGCACCCCTCCACTTT
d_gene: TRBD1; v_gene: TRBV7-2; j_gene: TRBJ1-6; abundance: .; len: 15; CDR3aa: CASSEGQGGDSAYHF; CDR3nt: TGTGCCAGCAGCGAGGGACAGGGGGGTGACTCTGCCTACCACTTT
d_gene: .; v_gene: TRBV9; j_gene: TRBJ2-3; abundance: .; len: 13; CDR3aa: CASGGGGTGGQYF; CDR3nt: TGTGCCAGCGGGGGGGGGGGGACAGGTGGGCAGTATTTT
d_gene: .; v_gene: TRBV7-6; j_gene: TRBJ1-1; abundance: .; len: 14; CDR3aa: CASSLAGARDKAFF; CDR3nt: TGTGCCAGCAGCTTAGCGGGGGCTCGCGATAAAGCTTTCTTT
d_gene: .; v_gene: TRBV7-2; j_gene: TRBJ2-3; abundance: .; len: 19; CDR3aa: CASSFHPAGTALSTDTQYF; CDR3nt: TGTGCCAGCAGCTTTCATCCAGCCGGGACTGCCCTTTCCACAGATACGCAGTATTTT
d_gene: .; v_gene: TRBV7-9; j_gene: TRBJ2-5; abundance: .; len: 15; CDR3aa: CASSLGPGAGEQYYF; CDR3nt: TGTGCCAGCAGCTTAGGACCGGGGGCCGGGGAGCAGTACTACTTC
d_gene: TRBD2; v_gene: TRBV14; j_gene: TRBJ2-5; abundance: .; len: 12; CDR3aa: CASKGRWEGAYF; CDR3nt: TGTGCCAGCAAGGGGCGCTGGGAGGGAGCTTACTTT
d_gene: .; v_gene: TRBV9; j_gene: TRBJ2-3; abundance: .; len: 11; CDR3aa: CASSSSATTYF; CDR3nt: TGTGCCAGCAGCTCCTCGGCTACGACGTATTTT
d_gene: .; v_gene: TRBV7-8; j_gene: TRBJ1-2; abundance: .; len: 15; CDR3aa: CASSWGEGPDNQYTF; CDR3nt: TGTGCCAGCAGCTGGGGGGAGGGTCCCGATAATCAGTACACCTTC
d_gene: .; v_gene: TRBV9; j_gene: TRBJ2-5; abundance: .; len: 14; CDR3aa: CASRGAGNIQCFDF; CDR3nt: TGTGCCAGCAGAGGAGCCGGGAACATTCAGTGCTTCGACTTC
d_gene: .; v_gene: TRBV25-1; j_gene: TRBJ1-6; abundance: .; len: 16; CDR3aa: CASSDSLSSYNSPLHF; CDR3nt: TGTGCCAGCAGTGACAGTCTTAGCTCCTATAATTCACCCCTCCACTTT
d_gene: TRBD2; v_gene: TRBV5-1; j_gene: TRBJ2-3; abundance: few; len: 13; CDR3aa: CASGVGATDTQYF; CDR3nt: TGTGCCAGCGGGGTAGGGGCCACAGATACGCAGTATTTT
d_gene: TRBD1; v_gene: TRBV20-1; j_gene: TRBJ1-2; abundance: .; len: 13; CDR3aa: CSAKDRDVTGYTF; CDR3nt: TGCAGTGCTAAAGACAGGGACGTTACGGGCTACACCTTC
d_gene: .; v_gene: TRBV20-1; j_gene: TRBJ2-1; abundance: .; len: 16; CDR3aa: CSASSGGRKNTEAQFF; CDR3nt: TGCAGTGCCAGTAGTGGGGGACGCAAGAACACTGAAGCTCAGTTCTTC
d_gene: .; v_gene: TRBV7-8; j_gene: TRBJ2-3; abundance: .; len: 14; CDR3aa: CASSFAPGGTTLSF; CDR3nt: TGTGCCAGCAGCTTTGCTCCAGGCGGCACTACGCTTTCCTTT